This record concerns one TCR beta chain sequence. This CDR3 is built from 11 residues. Germline V gene sequence: CDR1 DFQATT, CDR2 SNEGSKA (reference sequence). The ends were cut back, 6 bases at V and 3 bases at J, with 5 bases in the middle. Study processing details: Estimation of nucleated cell counts was performed using reference gene primer amplification. TCRdb's table, derived via immunoSEQ multiplex PCR, lists solely in-frame clones and lacks some. From that table come the V and J calls and clone size; the DNA was used to work out D and trimming. The top ten hold roughly a quarter of the sample, which has about 98,000 clones, about 80% seen once. The sample comes from a study of blood T cell repertoires in COVID-19. Background on the study: There were acute and convalescent COVID-19 samples, and they came from the United States, Italy and Spain. The analysed material was cDNA or gDNA that came from T cells, B-cell-depleted T cells, or PBMCs.

This sequence originates from a man aged 70-80 years with acute or convalescent COVID-19. The chain employs TRBV20-1 and TRBJ2-2; D gene ambiguous. The specimen sequenced was peripheral blood. The CDR3 protein is CSAPYTGELFF. CDR3 bases: TGCAGTGCCCCATACACCGGGGAGCTGTTTTTT.